This T cell receptor (beta chain) was found in a study of blood T cell repertoires in COVID-19. On the study more broadly: The United States, Italy and Spain provided the acute and convalescent COVID-19 samples. Sources were T cells, B-cell-depleted T cells, or PBMCs; the material itself was cDNA or gDNA.

The CDR3 length is 12 residues. V dropped 4 bases and J dropped 5 bases, with 6 bases sitting between them. The V gene's germline CDR1 is KGHSH and CDR2 LQKENI. Original handling: Reference gene primer amplification gave nucleated cell count estimates. The protocol was immunoSEQ multiplex PCR, while the TCRdb copy is restricted to in-frame clones and leaves out a portion. The DNA gave D and trimming, while V, J and clone size come from that table. The sample carries about 170,000 clones, around 80% recorded once. This TCR came from a woman between 65 and 79 years old who had recovered from COVID-19. Material: peripheral blood. V gene TRBV18 combines with J gene TRBJ2-1; D gene ambiguous. This chain's CDR3 is CASSLYNNEQFF. CDR3 DNA: TGTGCCAGCTCACTTTACAACAATGAGCAGTTCTTC.